A single sample is the source of the 3 T cell receptor beta chains below, sequenced in a study of cytomegalovirus exposure and HLA in healthy donors. PCR employed 60 Vbeta and 13 Jbeta primers. Profiled with immunoSEQ multiplex PCR; TCRdb holds only in-frame clones, not every one. The table lists 150,000 to 200,000 clones, around two thirds of them singletons, with 2.5% to 3% in the top ten. Sequencing input: PBMCs. These receptors were obtained from a man in his forties in good health and CMV-seronegative.

The J gene is TRBJ2-5, the V gene TRBV6-1, with D perhaps TRBD1 (6 bases). CDR1 is MNHNS and CDR2 is SASEGT in the germline V gene. V was trimmed by 6 bases and J by 3 bases, leaving 11 bases between them. The CDR3 has 13 amino acids. CDR3 in DNA: TGTGCCAGCAGAGAGGACAGTGAAGAGACCCAGTACTTC. Translating it yields CASREDSEETQYF.

The rearrangement links TRBV19 to TRBJ1-6, with TRBD1 identical over 10 bases. The trim removed 10 bases at V and 7 bases at J, leaving 10 bases unmatched. The CDR3 extends over 15 amino acids. Germline V gene data show CDR1 as LNHDA and CDR2 as SQIVND (reference sequence). In DNA, the CDR3 is TGTGCCACCAACCGGGACAGGGGACCCAATTCACCCCTCCACTTT. Its translation: CATNRDRGPNSPLHF.

The chain combines TRBV2 with TRBJ2-3; TRBD1 matches 7 bases. Germline CDR1 and CDR2: SNHLY and FYNNEI. Unmatched junction bases numbered 8, after V lost 5 bases and J lost 3 bases. This CDR3 comprises 15 residues. The CDR3 reads CASSLRQGGTDTQYF. The CDR3 DNA is TGTGCCAGCAGTCTAAGACAGGGTGGGACAGATACGCAGTATTTT. Full variable domain (outside the CDR3, taken from reference TRBV2 and TRBJ2-3): EPEVTQTPSHQVTQMGQEVILRCVPISNHLYFYWYRQILGQKVEFLVSFYNNEISEKSEIFDDQFSVERPDGSNFTLKIRSTKLEDSAMYFCASSLRQGGTDTQYFGPGTRLTVL.